One and the same sample provided the 10 T cell receptor beta chains below, sequenced in a study of blood T cells in healthy people across ages. It was with a sample-barcoded 5' primer and a J-beta primer mix that a second PCR of about 6 to 12 cycles was run. One entry per CDR3 protein results from TCRdb running MiXCR on the 5' RACE reads. The sample records over a million distinct CDR3 sequences, roughly a quarter being singletons. These data also formed part of another study, on T cells of mothers and their children.

The specimen sequenced was blood. Every receptor here comes from a girl aged 2 to 9 in good health.

This clonotype was seen only a few times. This chain joins TRBV2 and TRBJ1-5; D is uncertain. CDR1 SNHLY and CDR2 FYNNEI come from the germline V gene. The CDR3 sequence is 14 residues long. The V gene lost 4 bases and the J gene lost 3 bases, with 10 bases spanning the gap. The CDR3 protein is CASSVAGYNQPQHF. CDR3 in DNA: TGTGCCAGCAGTGTCGCAGGTTACAATCAGCCCCAGCATTTT.

The V and J genes are TRBV6-6 and TRBJ2-3, with a tentative D call TRBD2 (6 bases). V dropped 5 bases and J dropped 5 bases, with 14 bases sitting between them. The CDR3 is 14 residues long. Germline loops: CDR1 MNHNY, CDR2 SVGAGI (reference sequence). CDR3 nucleotide sequence: TGTGCCAGCAGTCCCTTCCGACTAGAAGATACGCAGTATTTT. Amino acid sequence: CASSPFRLEDTQYF.

This clonotype has more than one count but fewer than ten. V usage is TRBV25-1 and J usage is TRBJ2-5; tentatively, D is TRBD1 (6 bases). The CDR3 covers 14 residues. Germline-derived CDR1 and CDR2 are MGHDK and SYGVNS. Trimming took 4 bases from V and 9 from J, leaving 18 bases between them. The CDR3 loop reads CASSGTAPFGSQYF. In DNA form, the CDR3 reads TGTGCCAGCAGTGGGACAGCCCCCTTCGGGTCCCAGTACTTC.

This clonotype has only a few counts. This chain links TRBV6-6 with TRBJ1-1; D is undetermined. V lost 0 bases, J lost 0 bases, and 11 bases lay in between. The CDR3 sequence is 16 residues long. Germline CDR1 reads MNHNY; CDR2 reads SVGAGI (reference sequence). Here the CDR3 DNA reads TGTGCCAGCAGTTACTCGAGAGAGGGAATGAACACTGAAGCTTTCTTT. As protein: CASSYSREGMNTEAFF.

The V and J genes are TRBV7-9 and TRBJ2-7, with D possibly called TRBD1 or TRBD2 (5 bases each). CDR3 length: 15 residues. The V and J ends lost 1 base and 3 bases respectively, with 13 bases between them. Per germline, CDR1 SEHNR and CDR2 FQNEAQ (reference sequence). The CDR3 here is CASSLGGPAVYEQYF. The CDR3 nucleotides are TGTGCCAGCAGCTTAGGGGGACCCGCGGTCTACGAGCAGTACTTC. Full variable domain (outside the CDR3, taken from reference TRBV7-9 and TRBJ2-7): DTGVSQNPRHKITKRGQNVTFRCDPISEHNRLYWYRQTLGQGPEFLTYFQNEAQLEKSRLLSDRFSAERPKGSFSTLEIQRTEQGDSAMYLCASSLGGPAVYEQYFGPGTRLTVT.

This rearrangement joins TRBV6-5 to TRBJ2-7, with a tentative D call TRBD1 (7 bases). The CDR3 is made up of 14 amino acids. Between the trimmed V and J ends, which lost 5 bases and 3 bases, there was a span of 14 bases. Germline CDR1 is MNHEY and CDR2 is SVGAGI. The CDR3 coding sequence is TGTGCCAGCAGTCAGGGGGGAGCAAACTACGAGCAGTACTTC. Translated, it gives CASSQGGANYEQYF.

This clonotype has only a few counts. V is TRBV29-1 and J is TRBJ2-2; the match to TRBD2 covers 11 bases. The CDR3 spans 16 residues. The germline V gene has CDR1 SQVTM and CDR2 ANQGSEA. J gave up 0 bases and V 3 bases, and 3 bases lay outside the gene matches. The CDR3 sequence: CSVDGLAGPNTGELFF. The CDR3 DNA reads as TGCAGCGTTGATGGACTAGCGGGCCCGAACACCGGGGAGCTGTTTTTT.

This clonotype was recorded a few times. J is TRBJ2-5 and V is TRBV27; 7 nucleotides line up with TRBD1. Looked up from germline, CDR1 is MNHEY and CDR2 is SMNVEV (reference sequence). The CDR3 is 13 residues long. Losses at the gene ends were 6 bases for V and 5 bases for J; bases not matched to a gene: 6. The CDR3 region is CASSDRVRETQYF. Written as DNA, the CDR3 is TGTGCCAGCAGCGACAGGGTCCGGGAGACCCAGTACTTC.

CDR3 DNA sequence: TGTGCCAGCTCACCAGAATATTCCAGCTCCTACGAGCAGTACTTC. Its translation: CASSPEYSSSYEQYF. The chain has TRBV18 and TRBJ2-7; no reliable D call. V was clipped by 2 bases and J by 0 bases, with 11 bases between them. Germline V lookup: CDR1 KGHSH, CDR2 LQKENI. The CDR3 is 15 amino acids.

The chain is built from TRBV7-2 and TRBJ2-7; the D gene is possibly TRBD2 (6 bases). The CDR3 is 16 amino acids. Germline CDR1 is SGHTA and CDR2 is FQGNSA. V lost 1 base and J lost 0, with 13 bases in between. CDR3: CASSLVRGPYSYEQYF. CDR3 in DNA: TGTGCCAGCAGCTTAGTGCGGGGCCCTTACTCCTACGAGCAGTACTTC. Full variable domain (rest looked up from reference TRBV7-2 and TRBJ2-7): GAGVSQSPSNKVTEKGKDVELRCDPISGHTALYWYRQSLGQGLEFLIYFQGNSAPDKSGLPSDRFSAERTGGSVSTLTIQRTQQEDSAVYLCASSLVRGPYSYEQYFGPGTRLTVT.